This TCR beta chain derives from a study of PD-1 blockade in mismatch repair-deficient tumors. Comment on this clone: Antigen unknown.

Findings of the study overall: Rapid post-treatment expansion, then contraction, generally preceding radiologic response, marked tumor-resident clones.

All patients were mismatch repair deficient, assessed by either PCR or immunohistochemistry. Germline-derived CDR1 and CDR2 are SQVTM and ANQGSEA. V gave up 2 bases and J gave up 3 bases, with 11 bases separating them. The CDR3 loop spans 13 amino acids. Assay: immunoSEQ multiplex PCR; the TCRdb copy retains only in-frame clones and omits some. The repertoire has 35,000 to 45,000 clones, 70% to 90% of them found once; the top ten carry approximately 3.9%. The receptor comes from an adult with mismatch repair-deficient cancer. Sample: peripheral blood, taken 76 weeks after starting pembrolizumab. The chain combines TRBV29-1 with TRBJ2-7; D possibly corresponds to TRBD1 (5 bases). The CDR3: CSVESRERYEQYF. CDR3 DNA: TGCAGCGTTGAAAGCAGGGAACGCTACGAGCAGTACTTC.